The T cell receptor beta chain described here comes from a study of cytomegalovirus exposure and HLA in healthy donors. The PCR contained 60 Vbeta and 13 Jbeta primers. Repertoires were generated with immunoSEQ multiplex PCR, while TCRdb's copy carries only in-frame clones and drops some. The repertoire holds fewer than 120,000 clones, 60% to 85% seen once, with 1% to 1.5% in the top ten. CDR3 length equals 15 residues. CDR1 and CDR2 from the germline V gene are SGHRS and YFSETQ. After removal of 2 bases from V and 8 bases from J, the junction contained 10 bases not matched to a gene. The sequence was collected from a young woman in good health and CMV-seronegative. The sample taken for sequencing was PBMCs. The chain uses TRBV5-1 and TRBJ1-2; 9 bases map to TRBD1. The CDR3 reads CASSFERTGDGGYTF. DNA for the CDR3: TGCGCCAGCAGCTTCGAAAGGACAGGGGATGGGGGCTACACCTTC.